This note documents a single T cell receptor beta chain sequence. Its antigen is undetermined. These data originate in a study of radiotherapy plus CTLA-4 blockade in lung cancer. Study-wide results and limits: Peripheral blood showed expansion of tumor-derived TCR clones after radiotherapy and ipilimumab.

J was trimmed by 4 bases and V by 2 bases; bases with no gene match: 14. Germline V gene lookup returns CDR1 MNHNS and CDR2 SASEGT. The CDR3 totals 18 residues. Measured with immunoSEQ multiplex PCR; TCRdb has only the in-frame clones, and not every one. This sample has about 97,000 clones, with 65% to 75% found just once. This chain joins TRBV6-1 and TRBJ2-7; 10 nucleotides align to TRBD2. The origin of this receptor is a human donor with non-small cell lung cancer who had a partial response to radiotherapy plus ipilimumab. Some clones in this sample may be carry-over from other donors' samples. This material consisted of peripheral blood, taken from a patient treated with radiotherapy plus ipilimumab. This CDR3 is CASSETAGSSGRRYEQYF. CDR3 DNA: TGTGCCAGCAGTGAAACCGCTGGGTCTAGCGGGAGACGGTACGAGCAGTACTTC.